The 7 T cell receptor beta chains reported below all come from one sample, sequenced in a study of T cell responses to AZD1222 COVID-19 vaccine. Profiling relied on immunoSEQ multiplex PCR, and the TCRdb table lists in-frame clones only, not all of them. The table lists over 110,000 clones, approximately 90% of them singletons. The sequencing used peripheral blood, collected on day 0 of AZD1222 vaccination. The receptor source for this set is an adult in good health.

This rearrangement joins TRBV6-5 to TRBJ2-7, with a weak D call TRBD2 (5 bases). The CDR3 loop spans 15 amino acids. In germline, CDR1 is MNHEY, CDR2 SVGAGI. Trimming removed 0 bases from V and 5 bases from J, with 14 bases in between. The CDR3 is CASSYSTAGGDEQYF. DNA of the CDR3: TGTGCCAGCAGTTACTCGACGGCGGGTGGCGACGAGCAGTACTTC.

The rearrangement joins TRBV27 to TRBJ1-5; D not resolved. Germline-derived CDR1 and CDR2 are MNHEY and SMNVEV (reference sequence). Trimming pared 5 bases from V and 3 bases from J, leaving 11 bases between. The CDR3 consists of 14 residues. This chain's CDR3 is CASSPQPFNQPQHF. For the CDR3, the DNA is TGTGCCAGCAGTCCACAACCCTTCAATCAGCCCCAGCATTTT.

This chain links TRBV18 with TRBJ2-5; tentatively, D is TRBD2 (5 bases). Trimming pared 4 bases from V and 5 bases from J, leaving 14 bases between. This CDR3 region has 14 residues. Looked up from germline, CDR1 is KGHSH and CDR2 is LQKENI. In DNA form, the CDR3 reads TGTGCCAGCTCACGATACTCCCCGGGGGAGACCCAGTACTTC. Translation gives CASSRYSPGETQYF. Full variable domain (missing parts from reference TRBV18 and TRBJ2-5): NAGVMQNPRHLVRRRGQEARLRCSPMKGHSHVYWYRQLPEEGLKFMVYLQKENIIDESGMPKERFSAEFPKEGPSILRIQQVVRGDSAAYFCASSRYSPGETQYFGPGTRLLVL.

DNA of the CDR3: TGTGCCAGTAGTACAACTTCGACAGGGTATGGCTACACCTTC. Encoded protein: CASSTTSTGYGYTF. V gene TRBV19 combines with J gene TRBJ1-2; TRBD1 matches at 7 bases. The V and J ends lost 4 bases and 5 bases, in that order; junction bases with no gene match: 7. The CDR3 has 14 amino acids. Germline lookup yields CDR1 LNHDA and CDR2 SQIVND (reference sequence).

The chain couples TRBV15 to TRBJ2-3; no reliable D call. The V gene lost 1 base and the J gene lost 3 bases, with 11 bases spanning the gap. This CDR3 contains 15 residues. CDR1 and CDR2 (germline): LNHNV, YYDKDF (reference sequence). CDR3 loop: CATSRGTAGTDTQYF. The DNA of the CDR3 is TGTGCCACCAGCAGAGGGACGGCTGGAACAGATACGCAGTATTTT.

This chain joins TRBV27 and TRBJ2-3; either TRBD1 or TRBD2 may supply D (6 bases each). This CDR3 has 17 residues. Looked up from germline, CDR1 is MNHEY and CDR2 is SMNVEV (reference sequence). Trimming stripped 3 bases from V and 7 bases from J, with 23 bases between. The chain's CDR3 is CASSFQGRGGMGYTQYF. The CDR3 nucleotides read TGTGCCAGCAGTTTTCAGGGGCGAGGGGGGATGGGGTATACGCAGTATTTT.

The chain is built from TRBV9 and TRBJ2-1; 7 nucleotides align to TRBD2. CDR3 size: 14 residues. CDR1 and CDR2 from the germline V gene are SGDLS and YYNGEE. V lost 2 bases and J lost 15; bases outside the gene matches: 14. DNA for the CDR3: TGTGCCAGCAGCGTTGGTACTAGCGCCTCTCAGGGGTTCTTC. This gives the protein CASSVGTSASQGFF. The variable domain in full, with the rest retrieved from reference TRBV9 and TRBJ2-1, is DSGVTQTPKHLITATGQRVTLRCSPRSGDLSVYWYQQSLDQGLQFLIQYYNGEERAKGNILERFSAQQFPDLHSELNLSSLELGDSALYFCASSVGTSASQGFFGPGTRLTVL.